This T cell receptor beta chain is from a study of cytomegalovirus exposure and HLA in healthy donors. At the level of the study: A previous analysis identified 100 million or so unique TCR beta sequences derived from some 200 million T cells. Drawn from HLA-typed donors, approximately 86 million unique TCRs were held in an early data release. Genotyping showed roughly 81% of fewer than 500 donors falling in the Caucasian-associated ancestry cluster.

V trimming: 4 bases; J trimming: 5 bases; junction bases outside the gene matches: 5. This CDR3 has 16 residues. Germline V gives CDR1 SGHRS, CDR2 YFSETQ. It was with 60 Vbeta and 13 Jbeta primers that the PCR ran. In the source study's methods: The authors later counted about 80 million unique TCR beta chains, 9.5 million to 13 million of them shared. Libraries were prepared by immunoSEQ multiplex PCR; TCRdb keeps only in-frame clonotypes and omits some of them. V and J calls and clone size are those listed in that table; D and trimming were worked out from the DNA. This repertoire shows under 200,000 clones, 82% found once; its top ten account for 7.5% to 9.5%.

The chain links TRBV5-1 to TRBJ2-2; 13 bases align to TRBD2. The origin of this receptor is a male donor in good health and CMV-seropositive. Input material: PBMCs. CDR3 DNA sequence: TGCGCCAGCAGCAGCACTAGCGGGAGGGCGACCGGGGAGCTGTTTTTT. It specifies CASSSTSGRATGELFF.